The 10 T cell receptor beta chains below all came from one sample that was sequenced in a study of cytomegalovirus exposure and HLA in healthy donors (dated 2017 in TCRdb). Library preparation employed the immunoSEQ multiplex PCR assay. A mixture of 60 forward primers for TCR Vbeta segments and 13 reverse primers for TCR Jbeta segments was used in the multiplex PCR. The source is immuneACCESS, and TCRdb retained only in-frame sequences with V and J called. Part of the clones is not carried over; for the studies checked, unresolved V genes explain less than half of this, and the remainder is unexplained. The sample table contains 100,000 to 150,000 clones; only one count was recorded for around 79% of them. Around 3.7% of the sample is in the top ten clones. Sequenced: PBMCs. These receptors were collected from a woman between 35 and 50 years old in good health and CMV-seronegative.

A remark on this clone: Different DNA sequences within this sample yield the same CDR3. The chain employs TRBV2 and TRBJ2-2, with TRBD1 identical over 10 bases. The V gene end was trimmed by 9 bases and the J gene end by 6 bases; junction bases not matched to a gene: 10. CDR1 SNHLY and CDR2 FYNNEI come from the germline V gene. This CDR3 region has 15 residues. CDR3 DNA sequence: TGTGCCAGTTCACTCCGGGACAGGGGCGCCGGGGAGCTGTTTTTT. Encoded protein: CASSLRDRGAGELFF.

The chain carries TRBV27 and TRBJ2-7; no definite D call. Germline CDR1 is MNHEY and CDR2 is SMNVEV (reference sequence). The CDR3 is 19 amino acids. V was shortened by 4 bases and J by 1 base, with 26 bases between the two germline ends. The CDR3 DNA is TGTGCCAGCAGTTCTGCCCTCACCCCGTGGGTCGCCGGGTCCTACGAGCAGTACTTC. Translating it yields CASSSALTPWVAGSYEQYF.

This chain uses TRBV4-1 with TRBJ2-3; 7 bases match TRBD1. V lost 2 bases, J lost 4 bases, and 3 bases stayed unmatched. The CDR3 runs 14 residues. Germline V gene lookup returns CDR1 MGHRA and CDR2 YSYEKL. Here the CDR3 DNA reads TGCGCCAGCAGCCAACTCGGGACAGCAGATACGCAGTATTTT. Protein: CASSQLGTADTQYF.

The chain joins TRBV7-8 to TRBJ2-7; 9 bases match TRBD2. The germline gives CDR1 SGHVS, CDR2 FQNEAQ. The CDR3 extends over 16 amino acids. The V and J ends lost 4 bases and 4 bases, in that order; junction bases with no gene match: 11. CDR3 sequence (DNA): TGTGCCAGCAGCTGGGAAAATAGCGGGAGATCTTACGAGCAGTACTTC. As protein: CASSWENSGRSYEQYF.

This chain uses TRBV28 with TRBJ2-2; no reliable D call. Germline V gene data show CDR1 as MDHEN and CDR2 as SYDVKM. The CDR3 runs to 14 residues. V gave up 2 bases and J gave up 2 bases, with 6 bases separating them. This CDR3 is CASSLLANTGELFF. In DNA form, the CDR3 reads TGTGCCAGCAGTTTACTGGCAAACACCGGGGAGCTGTTTTTT.

As DNA, the CDR3 is TGTGCCAGCAGCTTAGCAGGCGGGACTAATGAAAAACTGTTTTTT. Residues: CASSLAGGTNEKLFF. The V call is TRBV7-8, the J call TRBJ1-4; D gene unclear. Deletions cut 0 bases from V and 2 bases from J, with 7 bases between. The CDR3 length is 15 residues. Germline CDR1 is SGHVS and CDR2 is FQNEAQ.

The chain uses TRBV9 and TRBJ2-2; 9 positions match TRBD1. This CDR3 contains 16 residues. Losses at the gene ends were 0 bases for V and 7 bases for J; bases not matched to a gene: 7. Germline values: CDR1 SGDLS, CDR2 YYNGEE. CDR3 residues: CASSVGGTGNHGELFF. As DNA, the CDR3 is TGTGCCAGCAGCGTAGGAGGGACAGGGAATCACGGGGAGCTGTTTTTT. Full variable domain (rest looked up from reference TRBV9 and TRBJ2-2): DSGVTQTPKHLITATGQRVTLRCSPRSGDLSVYWYQQSLDQGLQFLIQYYNGEERAKGNILERFSAQQFPDLHSELNLSSLELGDSALYFCASSVGGTGNHGELFFGEGSRLTVL.

V usage is TRBV19 and J usage is TRBJ2-1, with 10 bases identical to TRBD2. V was pared by 6 bases and J by 4 bases, with 15 bases of the junction left unmatched. Germline CDR1 and CDR2: LNHDA and SQIVND (reference sequence). The CDR3 sequence is 18 residues long. The CDR3 region is CASRTDSSGRASYNEQFF. CDR3 in DNA: TGTGCCAGTAGGACGGACTCCAGCGGGAGGGCGTCATACAATGAGCAGTTCTTC.

The CDR3 here is CASRRLAGTGELFF. DNA for the CDR3: TGTGCCAGCCGCCGACTAGCTGGCACCGGGGAGCTGTTTTTT. The V and J genes are TRBV13 and TRBJ2-2, with 7 bases fitting TRBD2. V lost 8 bases and J lost 4; bases outside the gene matches: 7. This CDR3 has 14 residues. CDR1 is PRHDT, CDR2 FYEKMQ, per germline (reference sequence).

The table lists this clone with a count of one. The V gene is TRBV19, the J gene TRBJ2-3; D possibly corresponds to TRBD2 (7 bases). The CDR3 is made up of 14 amino acids. The V end lost 6 bases, the J end lost 3 bases, and 13 bases lay between the germline ends. CDR1 is LNHDA, CDR2 SQIVND, per germline (reference sequence). The CDR3 DNA sequence: TGTGCCAGTAGAAAGCGGGACACGACAGATACGCAGTATTTT. Amino acid sequence: CASRKRDTTDTQYF.